The next 24 T cell receptor beta chains were all read from a single sample in a study of regulatory T cells in long-lasting Graves disease. Building the TCR beta libraries relied on iRepertoire HTBI primers, and CDR3 regions underwent Arm-PCR. TCRdb re-called the multiplex PCR reads through MiXCR, storing one row per CDR3 protein. The sample has roughly 300,000 distinct CDR3 sequences; around a fifth are singletons. Sample time point: persistent/refractory GD, antithyroid drugs over 5 years with positive TRAb. Following extraction of RNA from PBMCs, that RNA was used to make the TCR library. The sequencing here drew on peripheral blood mononuclear cells (PBMCs), taken when the disease was refractory, from a patient treated with antithyroid drugs. These receptors were taken from a female donor with Graves disease.

This clonotype showed up just once. The V gene is TRBV2, the J gene TRBJ1-2; maybe TRBD1 (6 bases). The CDR3 is 12 amino acids. Germline CDR1 and CDR2: SNHLY and FYNNEI. V gave up 8 bases and J gave up 4 bases, with 11 bases separating them. CDR3 DNA: TGTGCCAGCTTTGGACAGAGCTATGGCTACACCTTC. It yields the protein CASFGQSYGYTF.

This clonotype was detected a few times. The chain employs TRBV4-1 and TRBJ1-5; D is perhaps TRBD1 (6 bases). The CDR3 extends over 14 amino acids. Germline CDR1 is MGHRA and CDR2 is YSYEKL. V lost 4 bases and J lost 5, with 12 bases in between. Written as DNA, the CDR3 is TGCGCCAGCAGCCCCCGACAGGTTGATCAGCCCCAGCATTTT. Translation: CASSPRQVDQPQHF.

This clonotype showed up many times. The V and J genes are TRBV25-1 and TRBJ1-1; D is unclear. Trimming shortened V by 3 bases and J by 6 bases, and 11 bases separated the two germline ends. Germline V lookup: CDR1 MGHDK, CDR2 SYGVNS. The CDR3 runs 13 residues. CDR3 sequence reads: CASSERSPPEAFF. The CDR3 nucleotides are TGTGCCAGCAGTGAGAGGTCGCCTCCTGAAGCTTTCTTT.

A note on this clonotype: A read error may be the cause here, since a much bigger clone is one base away. The chain joins TRBV25-1 to TRBJ2-5; 7 bases agree with TRBD2. The germline CDR1 and CDR2 sequences are MGHDK and SYGVNS. Trimming at V came to 3 bases and at J to 9 bases, leaving 13 bases not matched to a gene. CDR3 size: 15 residues. The CDR3 coding sequence is TGTGCCAGCAGTGAGCCATCCGGACGGGGGGAGTCCCAGTACTTC. Its translation: CASSEPSGRGESQYF.

The CDR3 protein is CASSQPLTGSRETQYF. The CDR3 DNA sequence: TGCGCCAGCAGCCAACCTCTGACAGGGAGCAGGGAGACCCAGTACTTC. V is TRBV4-3 and J is TRBJ2-5; 7 bases map to TRBD1. The ends lost 2 bases at V and 5 bases at J; junction bases unmatched: 11. Germline lookup yields CDR1 LGHNA and CDR2 YSLEER. The CDR3 spans 16 residues.

The chain combines TRBV12-3 or TRBV12-4 with TRBJ1-2; no firm D call. V dropped 5 bases and J dropped 5 bases, with 9 bases sitting between them. The CDR3 sequence is 12 residues long. This CDR3 reads CASSTRLYGYTF. CDR3 nucleotide sequence: TGTGCCAGCAGTACAAGACTGTATGGCTACACCTTC.

A few counts support this clonotype. This chain joins TRBV6-1 and TRBJ2-6; D gene unclear. Germline lookup yields CDR1 MNHNS and CDR2 SASEGT. The V and J ends lost 4 bases and 2 bases respectively, with 6 bases between them. The CDR3 is made up of 14 amino acids. CDR3: CASSVQAGANVLTF. The CDR3 nucleotides are TGTGCCAGCAGTGTCCAAGCTGGGGCCAACGTCCTGACTTTC.

This clonotype was observed a handful of times. V and J are TRBV6-4 and TRBJ1-4; D uncertain. V was pared by 10 bases and J by 0 bases, with 12 bases between. This CDR3 comprises 14 residues. Germline CDR1 and CDR2: MRHNA and SNTAGT. CDR3 in DNA: TGTGCCAACTCTGAGTCTCCAACTAATGAAAAACTGTTTTTT. Amino acids: CANSESPTNEKLFF.

This clonotype was counted many times. The chain uses TRBV6-5 and TRBJ1-4; no definite D call. Trimming took off 2 bases at V and 10 bases at J, with 11 bases between the two ends. This CDR3 contains 13 residues. Per germline, CDR1 MNHEY and CDR2 SVGAGI. This CDR3 is CASSYGGVAKLFF. The CDR3 coding sequence is TGTGCCAGCAGTTACGGTGGGGTAGCAAAACTGTTTTTT.

This clonotype was seen ten or more times. The chain couples TRBV7-2 to TRBJ2-4; a possible D gene is TRBD2 (7 bases). Trimming took 5 bases from V and 9 from J, leaving 14 bases between them. Germline V gene sequence: CDR1 SGHTA, CDR2 FQGNSA. The CDR3 sequence is 13 residues long. The CDR3 DNA follows: TGTGCCAGCAGCAAGGGGGGGGAGGGCATTCAGTACTTC. As protein: CASSKGGEGIQYF.

This clonotype was counted a few times. The chain carries TRBV29-1 and TRBJ2-7; 9 bases are a match to TRBD1. V gave up 7 bases and J gave up 5 bases; unmatched junction bases: 6. Per germline, CDR1 SQVTM and CDR2 ANQGSEA. This CDR3 has 12 amino acids. The chain's CDR3 is CSALDRGDEQYF. Here the CDR3 DNA reads TGCAGCGCTCTGGACAGGGGCGACGAGCAGTACTTC.

This clonotype was seen at least ten times. The rearrangement joins TRBV12-3 or TRBV12-4 to TRBJ2-5, with TRBD1 matching 7 bases. This CDR3 is 12 amino acids long. The V gene end was trimmed by 7 bases and the J gene end by 5 bases; junction bases not matched to a gene: 4. The CDR3 DNA sequence: TGTGCCAGCACCTTGACAGGGGAGACCCAGTACTTC. Amino acids: CASTLTGETQYF.

Of note for this clonotype: This may arise from a read error, as a much more abundant clone is one base away. The chain employs TRBV12-3 or TRBV12-4 and TRBJ2-7; D gene unclear. This CDR3 is built from 13 residues. CDR3 sequence: CASSFGMGYGQYF. The CDR3 coding sequence is TGTGCCAGCAGTTTTGGGATGGGCTACGGGCAGTACTTC.

V is TRBV20-1 and J is TRBJ1-6; a possible D gene is TRBD1 (5 bases). The V and J ends lost 2 bases and 8 bases respectively, with 16 bases between them. CDR3 length: 15 amino acids. Germline CDR1 is DFQATT and CDR2 is SNEGSKA (reference sequence). For the CDR3, the DNA is TGCAGTGCTAGATATTGGGTCAGGGAAGATTCACCCCTCCACTTT. This gives the protein CSARYWVREDSPLHF.

This clonotype was observed at least ten times. The V and J genes are TRBV28 and TRBJ1-5; 9 bases are a match to TRBD1. The V segment lost 5 bases and the J segment 6 bases; nucleotides outside the gene matches: 11. Germline assignment: CDR1 MDHEN and CDR2 SYDVKM. CDR3 length equals 16 residues. The CDR3 DNA sequence: TGTGCCAGCAGTCCCCGGACAGGGGTGCGAGGTCAGCCCCAGCATTTT. Its protein is CASSPRTGVRGQPQHF. The complete variable domain, with remaining parts taken from reference TRBV28 and TRBJ1-5, reads DVKVTQSSRYLVKRTGEKVFLECVQDMDHENMFWYRQDPGLGLRLIYFSYDVKMKEKGDIPEGYSVSREKKERFSLILESASTNQTSMYLCASSPRTGVRGQPQHFGDGTRLSIL.

This clonotype was detected only a few times. The V call is TRBV19, the J call TRBJ2-7, with D tentatively TRBD1 (5 bases). The germline V and J ends were trimmed by 5 bases and 0 bases, with 8 bases remaining between them. The CDR3 spans 13 residues. The germline gives CDR1 LNHDA, CDR2 SQIVND (reference sequence). The CDR3 loop reads CASSVGASYEQYF. CDR3 nucleotide sequence: TGTGCCAGTAGTGTAGGGGCCTCCTACGAGCAGTACTTC.

Many counts were recorded for this clonotype. The chain combines TRBV2 with TRBJ2-7; D assignment may be TRBD1 or TRBD2 (5 bases each). V lost 7 bases, J lost 2 bases, and 15 bases lay in between. The CDR3 has 14 residues. The V gene's germline CDR1 is SNHLY and CDR2 FYNNEI. The CDR3 DNA reads as TGTGCCAGCACCGACGTAGAGGGGCCCTACGAGCAGTACTTC. It translates to CASTDVEGPYEQYF.

The sample holds a few counts of this clonotype. The chain links TRBV14 to TRBJ1-2, with 10 bases that match TRBD1. Germline CDR1 reads SGHDN; CDR2 reads FVKESK. The CDR3 length is 14 residues. V lost 3 bases, J lost 6 bases, and 4 bases stayed unmatched. The CDR3: CASSQVDRGNGYTF. DNA for the CDR3: TGTGCCAGCAGCCAGGTGGACAGGGGGAATGGCTACACCTTC.

This clonotype was seen ten or more times. The chain has TRBV25-1 and TRBJ1-6; D perhaps matches TRBD1 (5 bases). V was pared by 5 bases and J by 10 bases, with 18 bases between. CDR3 length: 15 amino acids. Germline V gene sequence: CDR1 MGHDK, CDR2 SYGVNS. The CDR3 here is CASSPTGAIWSPLHF. The CDR3 region has the DNA TGTGCCAGCAGTCCAACAGGCGCCATATGGTCACCCCTCCACTTT.

The chain joins TRBV9 to TRBJ1-2; D unclear. Germline-derived CDR1 and CDR2 are SGDLS and YYNGEE. The CDR3 covers 13 residues. V lost 4 bases, J lost 4 bases, and 11 bases lay in between. DNA of the CDR3: TGTGCCAGCAGCCCGAGCACGGCCTATGGCTACACCTTC. As protein: CASSPSTAYGYTF. Using reference TRBV9 and TRBJ1-2 for the parts outside the CDR3, the full variable domain is DSGVTQTPKHLITATGQRVTLRCSPRSGDLSVYWYQQSLDQGLQFLIQYYNGEERAKGNILERFSAQQFPDLHSELNLSSLELGDSALYFCASSPSTAYGYTFGSGTRLTVV.

The chain combines TRBV2 with TRBJ2-7; 7 bases map to TRBD2. The CDR3 spans 15 residues. V lost 6 bases and J lost 6; bases outside the gene matches: 14. Germline V gene lookup returns CDR1 SNHLY and CDR2 FYNNEI. CDR3 in amino acids: CASSGFSGLRGEQYF. DNA for the CDR3: TGTGCCAGCAGCGGCTTTTCGGGACTACGAGGCGAGCAGTACTTC.

This clonotype was picked up many times. This chain joins TRBV6-1 and TRBJ1-2; 9 bases map to TRBD1. This CDR3 comprises 13 residues. V lost 9 bases, J lost 7 bases, and 9 bases stayed unmatched. Per germline, CDR1 MNHNS and CDR2 SASEGT. The DNA for the CDR3 is TGTGCCAGTCACCGGGACAGGGTCTCTGGCTACACCTTC. Its protein product is CASHRDRVSGYTF.

The sample holds many counts of this clonotype. The V gene is TRBV6-5, the J gene TRBJ2-5; 12 bases are shared with TRBD2. The length of the CDR3 is 17 residues. Germline CDR1 MNHEY, CDR2 SVGAGI. V was clipped by 2 bases and J by 4 bases; unmatched bases: 8. This CDR3 reads CASSYGLAGGSPETQYF. Here the CDR3 DNA reads TGTGCCAGCAGTTACGGGCTAGCGGGGGGGAGTCCAGAGACCCAGTACTTC.

This clonotype was seen a handful of times. The chain joins TRBV7-8 to TRBJ2-5; 8 nucleotides match TRBD2. The CDR3 has 15 residues. Germline V gene lookup returns CDR1 SGHVS and CDR2 FQNEAQ. V gave up 3 bases and J gave up 5 bases; unmatched junction bases: 8. The CDR3 DNA reads as TGTGCCAGCAGCTTTTCGGGGGGGGAAGGGGAGACCCAGTACTTC. It codes for CASSFSGGEGETQYF.